This T cell receptor (beta chain) was identified during a study of T-cell reconstitution after alpha-beta-depleted transplantation in children. V was trimmed by 5 bases and J by 0 bases, leaving 10 bases between them. The CDR3 runs to 13 residues. Germline V gene data show CDR1 as SQVTM and CDR2 as ANQGSEA. A library of TCRbeta sequences, prepared with unique molecular identifiers, was generated. Using its own MiXCR run on the PCR reads, TCRdb lists one record per CDR3 protein. Here the sample spans around 380,000 distinct CDR3 sequences, about 11% being singletons. The V and J genes are TRBV29-1 and TRBJ2-5; no reliable D call. Sequenced material: PBMCs from the stem cell graft donor, taken from the stem cell graft. The receptor comes from a human donor who donated a stem cell graft to a child with acute myeloid leukemia. CDR3 sequence (DNA): TGCAGCGTTCTATTCAGCGACCAAGAGACCCAGTACTTC. Translated: CSVLFSDQETQYF.